The clone carrying this T cell receptor (beta chain) was picked up a small number of times. As yet, its antigen is unknown. This entry belongs to a study of blood T cells in healthy people across ages. General study points: Roughly linear age-related decline in beta diversity appeared, significant by age 40. The long-lived group displayed more naive CD4+ cells, plus higher diversity, than the aged donors did. Diversity estimates drawn from one million T cells were deemed underestimates.

Per germline, CDR1 SGDLS and CDR2 YYNGEE. This CDR3 has 12 residues. V was shortened by 3 bases and J by 10 bases, with 10 bases between the two germline ends. Sample-barcoded 5' priming and a J-beta primer mix drove a second PCR of about 6 to 12 cycles. MiXCR, run by TCRdb on the 5' RACE reads, gives a single entry per CDR3 protein. The table shows around 620,000 distinct CDR3 sequences, with 27% occurring only once. The donors, healthy Caucasians from Russia, were aged about 6 to 95. The rearrangement joins TRBV9 to TRBJ1-4; D unresolved. Source material: blood. The source of this sequence is a woman in her 70s in good health. CDR3 DNA: TGTGCCAGCAGCGATCGGGGAGCAAAACTGTTTTTT. It translates to CASSDRGAKLFF.